These 4 T cell receptor beta chains came from one sample sequenced in a study of shared clonotypes between healthy human individuals. Using immunoSEQ multiplex PCR, the repertoire was profiled, and TCRdb retains in-frame clones only, with some absent. The sample has approximately 500,000 clones, approximately 82% seen once. Sequenced input: PBMCs. Receptors originate from a woman aged 40 to 55 in good health. Some clones in this sample may be carry-over from other donors' samples.

The chain uses TRBV6-5 and TRBJ1-2; 11 nucleotides match TRBD1. The germline V gene encodes CDR1 MNHEY and CDR2 SVGAGI. The CDR3 covers 14 residues. Germline trimming cut 5 bases from V and 8 bases from J; bases unmatched to any gene: 7. The CDR3 protein is CASSPGQGAGGYTF. The CDR3, as DNA: TGTGCCAGCAGTCCTGGACAGGGGGCGGGAGGCTACACCTTC.

This clone has just one count. V usage is TRBV18 and J usage is TRBJ1-5; TRBD1 matches at 7 bases. Trimming took 5 bases from V and 7 from J; bases not matched to a gene: 5. The CDR3 runs 13 residues. Germline CDR1 KGHSH, CDR2 LQKENI. The CDR3 is CASSRQGGQPQHF. The DNA for the CDR3 is TGTGCCAGCTCAAGACAGGGAGGGCAGCCCCAGCATTTT.

This clone was seen more than once but under ten times. V usage is TRBV5-6 and J usage is TRBJ1-4, with unresolved D. The length of the CDR3 is 13 residues. V was pared by 1 base and J by 5 bases, with 6 bases between. Germline CDR1 is SGHDT and CDR2 is YYEEEE. The CDR3 is CASSLRLNEKLFF. In DNA, the CDR3 is TGTGCCAGCAGCTTGAGGTTAAATGAAAAACTGTTTTTT. The whole variable domain, filled in from reference TRBV5-6 and TRBJ1-4, reads DAGVTQSPTHLIKTRGQQVTLRCSPKSGHDTVSWYQQALGQGPQFIFQYYEEEERQRGNFPDRFSGHQFPNYSSELNVNALLLGDSALYLCASSLRLNEKLFFGSGTQLSVL.

The chain has TRBV6-6 and TRBJ2-4; D may be TRBD1 (6 bases). The V end lost 2 bases, the J end lost 2 bases, and 13 bases lay between the germline ends. This CDR3 has 16 amino acids. Germline V gives CDR1 MNHNY, CDR2 SVGAGI (reference sequence). This chain's CDR3 is CASSYRPGTTKNIQYF. The CDR3 bases are TGTGCCAGCAGTTACCGTCCGGGGACAACCAAAAACATTCAGTACTTC.